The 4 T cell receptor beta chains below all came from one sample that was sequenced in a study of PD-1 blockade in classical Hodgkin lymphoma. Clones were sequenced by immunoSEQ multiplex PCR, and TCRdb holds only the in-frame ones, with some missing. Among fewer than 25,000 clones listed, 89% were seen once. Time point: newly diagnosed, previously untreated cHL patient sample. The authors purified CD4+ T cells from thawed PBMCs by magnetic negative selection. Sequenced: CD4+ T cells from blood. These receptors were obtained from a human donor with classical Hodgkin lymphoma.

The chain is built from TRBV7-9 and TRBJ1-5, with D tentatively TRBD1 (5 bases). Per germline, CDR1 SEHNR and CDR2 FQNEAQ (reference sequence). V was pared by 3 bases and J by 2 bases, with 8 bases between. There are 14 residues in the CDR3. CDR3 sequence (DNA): TGTGCCAGCAGCTTCGCGGGGGGCAATCAGCCCCAGCATTTT. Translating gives CASSFAGGNQPQHF.

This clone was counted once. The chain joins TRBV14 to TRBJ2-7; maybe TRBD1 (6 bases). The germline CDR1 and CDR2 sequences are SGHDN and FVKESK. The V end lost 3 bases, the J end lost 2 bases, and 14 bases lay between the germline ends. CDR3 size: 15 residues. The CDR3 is CASSQITGYPYEQYF. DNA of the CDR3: TGTGCCAGCAGCCAGATTACAGGGTATCCCTACGAGCAGTACTTC. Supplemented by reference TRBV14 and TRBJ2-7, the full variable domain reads EAGVTQFPSHSVIEKGQTVTLRCDPISGHDNLYWYRRVMGKEIKFLLHFVKESKQDESGMPNNRFLAERTGGTYSTLKVQPAELEDSGVYFCASSQITGYPYEQYFGPGTRLTVT.

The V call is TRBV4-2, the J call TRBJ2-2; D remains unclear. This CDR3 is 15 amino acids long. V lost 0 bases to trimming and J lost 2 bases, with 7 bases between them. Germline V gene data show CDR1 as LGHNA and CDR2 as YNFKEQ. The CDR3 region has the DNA TGTGCCAGCAGCCAAGATGAGGCTAACACCGGGGAGCTGTTTTTT. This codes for CASSQDEANTGELFF.

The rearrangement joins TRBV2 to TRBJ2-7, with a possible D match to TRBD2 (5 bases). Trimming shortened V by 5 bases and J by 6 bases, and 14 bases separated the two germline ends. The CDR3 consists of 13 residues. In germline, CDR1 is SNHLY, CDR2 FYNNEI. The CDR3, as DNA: TGTGCCAGCAGTCCGTCTTGGCGGGCCGAGCAGTACTTC. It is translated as CASSPSWRAEQYF.